The present T cell receptor (beta chain) was sequenced within a study of blood T cell repertoires in COVID-19. Background on the study: The United States, Italy and Spain were the sources of the acute and convalescent COVID-19 samples. T cells, B-cell-depleted T cells, or PBMCs provided the cDNA or gDNA that served as material.

Germline V CDR1 and CDR2: MDHEN, SYDVKM. The ends were cut back, 0 bases at V and 3 bases at J, with 16 bases in the middle. There are 17 residues in the CDR3. Authors' methods: Researchers report that nucleated cell counts were estimated from reference gene primer amplification. Data came from immunoSEQ multiplex PCR; TCRdb stores just in-frame clones and leaves some out. The V and J calls and clone size come from that table; D and trimming were worked out from the DNA. The sample lists roughly 97,000 clones; about 86% were seen once. The clonotype comes from a woman of 80 years or more with active or convalescent COVID-19. Specimen: peripheral blood. The chain joins TRBV28 to TRBJ2-3; D possibly corresponds to TRBD2 (7 bases). This chain's CDR3 is CASSLWGSGGATDTQYF. The CDR3 DNA follows: TGTGCCAGCAGTTTATGGGGTTCGGGGGGCGCAACAGATACGCAGTATTTT.